This is a list of T cell receptor beta chains from one sample in a study of blood T cell repertoires in COVID-19. Here immunoSEQ multiplex PCR was the method, and the copy in TCRdb shows in-frame clones only, minus some. The table records about 220,000 clones, roughly four fifths of them present only once. Sequenced input: PBMCs or T cells enriched from blood (not recorded which). The receptors were sampled from a woman between 55 and 75 years old who had recovered from COVID-19. Each CDR3 is given with its conserved first and last residue. A D gene is named only where the DNA matches it firmly. A row's size may be missing; if present it is once, few, many or a size class.

d_gene: TRBD2; v_gene: TRBV11-2; j_gene: TRBJ2-5; abundance: NA; CDR3aa: CASSWTGGPGETQYF; CDR3nt: TGTGCCAGCAGCTGGACGGGGGGGCCAGGAGAGACCCAGTACTTC
d_gene: NA; v_gene: TRBV30; j_gene: TRBJ2-7; abundance: NA; CDR3aa: CAWSESEEYEQYF; CDR3nt: TGTGCCTGGAGTGAATCAGAGGAGTACGAGCAGTACTTC
d_gene: TRBD1; v_gene: TRBV25-1; j_gene: TRBJ1-1; abundance: NA; CDR3aa: CASREGQGMNTEAFF; CDR3nt: TGTGCCAGCAGGGAGGGACAGGGGATGAACACTGAAGCTTTCTTT
d_gene: NA; v_gene: TRBV9; j_gene: TRBJ1-4; abundance: NA; CDR3aa: CASSEGFQGGATNEKLFF; CDR3nt: TGTGCCAGCAGCGAAGGCTTCCAGGGTGGGGCAACTAATGAAAAACTGTTTTTT
d_gene: NA; v_gene: TRBV27; j_gene: TRBJ1-4; abundance: NA; CDR3aa: CASSFGQSNEKLFF; CDR3nt: TGTGCCAGCAGTTTTGGACAGTCTAATGAAAAACTGTTTTTT
d_gene: TRBD2; v_gene: TRBV5-1; j_gene: TRBJ2-7; abundance: NA; CDR3aa: CASSLALAGPLLLYEQYF; CDR3nt: TGCGCCAGCAGCTTGGCCCTAGCGGGCCCGCTTCTCCTCTACGAGCAGTACTTC
d_gene: NA; v_gene: TRBV12-3/TRBV12-4; j_gene: TRBJ1-2; abundance: NA; CDR3aa: CASSPTAPGGYTF; CDR3nt: TGTGCCAGCAGTCCGACAGCCCCGGGTGGCTACACCTTC
d_gene: NA; v_gene: TRBV19; j_gene: TRBJ2-3; abundance: NA; CDR3aa: CASSIWGGSTDTQYF; CDR3nt: TGTGCCAGTAGTATATGGGGCGGTAGCACAGATACGCAGTATTTT
d_gene: TRBD1; v_gene: TRBV6-6; j_gene: TRBJ1-5; abundance: NA; CDR3aa: CASKPGGSNQPQHF; CDR3nt: TGTGCCAGCAAACCAGGGGGTAGCAATCAGCCCCAGCATTTT
d_gene: NA; v_gene: TRBV7-9; j_gene: TRBJ2-2; abundance: NA; CDR3aa: CASSPALNTGELFF; CDR3nt: TGTGCCAGCAGCCCCGCGCTAAACACCGGGGAGCTGTTTTTT
d_gene: NA; v_gene: TRBV5-4; j_gene: TRBJ2-7; abundance: NA; CDR3aa: CASSFGTPSEQYF; CDR3nt: TGTGCCAGCAGCTTCGGGACTCCCAGCGAGCAGTACTTC
d_gene: TRBD1; v_gene: TRBV5-4; j_gene: TRBJ1-1; abundance: NA; CDR3aa: CASSSGDRDSEAFF; CDR3nt: TGTGCCAGCAGCTCGGGGGACAGGGACTCTGAAGCTTTCTTT
d_gene: NA; v_gene: TRBV6-5; j_gene: TRBJ1-1; abundance: once; CDR3aa: CASSYATATNTEAFF; CDR3nt: TGTGCCAGCAGTTATGCGACAGCTACGAACACTGAAGCTTTCTTT
d_gene: TRBD1; v_gene: TRBV19; j_gene: TRBJ1-1; abundance: NA; CDR3aa: CASSIQHLFGQADMNTEAFF; CDR3nt: TGTGCCAGTAGTATACAACACCTCTTTGGACAGGCCGATATGAACACTGAAGCTTTCTTT
d_gene: TRBD1; v_gene: TRBV4-1; j_gene: TRBJ2-7; abundance: few; CDR3aa: CASSQAQGAGEQYF; CDR3nt: TGCGCCAGCAGCCAAGCACAGGGGGCGGGGGAGCAGTACTTC
d_gene: NA; v_gene: TRBV7-2; j_gene: TRBJ2-7; abundance: few; CDR3aa: CASSLDLGQGYEQYF; CDR3nt: TGTGCCAGCAGCTTAGATCTGGGGCAGGGCTACGAGCAGTACTTC
d_gene: NA; v_gene: TRBV18; j_gene: TRBJ2-3; abundance: NA; CDR3aa: CASSPDLTDTQYF; CDR3nt: TGTGCCAGCTCACCAGACTTGACAGATACGCAGTATTTT
d_gene: NA; v_gene: TRBV7-9; j_gene: TRBJ1-6; abundance: NA; CDR3aa: CASSLGGHSSSPLHF; CDR3nt: TGTGCCAGCAGCTTAGGGGGACATTCTAGTTCACCCCTCCACTTT
d_gene: NA; v_gene: TRBV11-1; j_gene: TRBJ1-4; abundance: NA; CDR3aa: CASRRRGDEKLFF; CDR3nt: TGTGCCAGCAGACGCAGGGGTGATGAAAAACTGTTTTTT
d_gene: NA; v_gene: TRBV5-1; j_gene: TRBJ1-2; abundance: NA; CDR3aa: CASSSGPPDGYTF; CDR3nt: TGCGCCAGCAGCTCAGGGCCACCTGATGGCTACACCTTC
d_gene: NA; v_gene: TRBV28; j_gene: TRBJ1-6; abundance: NA; CDR3aa: CASGRGASSYNSPLHF; CDR3nt: TGTGCCAGCGGTAGAGGCGCGAGCTCCTATAATTCACCCCTCCACTTT
d_gene: NA; v_gene: TRBV7-9; j_gene: TRBJ1-1; abundance: NA; CDR3aa: CASSLQELTEAFF; CDR3nt: TGTGCCAGCAGCCTACAGGAATTGACTGAAGCTTTCTTT
d_gene: TRBD2; v_gene: TRBV10-3; j_gene: TRBJ2-7; abundance: few; CDR3aa: CAITSGLAGGNEQYF; CDR3nt: TGTGCCATCACCTCGGGACTAGCGGGAGGAAACGAGCAGTACTTC
d_gene: TRBD1; v_gene: TRBV2; j_gene: TRBJ1-1; abundance: few; CDR3aa: CASSDRGLRGTEAFF; CDR3nt: TGTGCCAGCAGTGACAGGGGGCTAAGGGGCACTGAAGCTTTCTTT
d_gene: NA; v_gene: TRBV7-2; j_gene: TRBJ2-2; abundance: once; CDR3aa: CASSLDYSITNTGELFF; CDR3nt: TGTGCCAGCAGCTTAGATTATAGCATAACGAACACCGGGGAGCTGTTTTTT
d_gene: TRBD2; v_gene: TRBV5-1; j_gene: TRBJ2-2; abundance: NA; CDR3aa: CPRSRGGGGPSSGELFF; CDR3nt: TGCCCCCGCAGCCGCGGGGGCGGGGGGCCGTCAAGCGGGGAGCTGTTTTTT
d_gene: TRBD2; v_gene: TRBV7-2; j_gene: TRBJ2-7; abundance: NA; CDR3aa: CASSPGTSEQYF; CDR3nt: TGTGCCAGCAGCCCAGGGACTAGCGAGCAGTACTTC
d_gene: NA; v_gene: TRBV2; j_gene: TRBJ1-4; abundance: NA; CDR3aa: CASRAGPNEKLFF; CDR3nt: TGTGCCAGCAGGGCGGGCCCTAACGAAAAACTGTTTTTT
d_gene: TRBD1; v_gene: TRBV29-1; j_gene: TRBJ2-1; abundance: NA; CDR3aa: CSVAVQGSVNEQFF; CDR3nt: TGCAGCGTTGCTGTACAGGGGAGTGTGAATGAGCAGTTCTTC
d_gene: TRBD2; v_gene: TRBV19; j_gene: TRBJ2-7; abundance: once; CDR3aa: CASRRTSGVSSYEQYF; CDR3nt: TGTGCCAGTAGGAGAACTAGCGGGGTATCCTCCTACGAGCAGTACTTC
d_gene: NA; v_gene: TRBV3-1/TRBV3-2; j_gene: TRBJ1-5; abundance: NA; CDR3aa: CASSQGHQPQHF; CDR3nt: TGTGCCAGCAGCCAAGGGCATCAGCCCCAGCATTTT
d_gene: NA; v_gene: TRBV11-3; j_gene: TRBJ1-1; abundance: few; CDR3aa: CASSRDRNTEAFF; CDR3nt: TGTGCCAGCAGCCGCGACAGGAACACTGAAGCTTTCTTT
d_gene: TRBD1; v_gene: TRBV6-5; j_gene: TRBJ2-1; abundance: NA; CDR3aa: CASSYDRVNEQFF; CDR3nt: TGTGCCAGCAGTTACGACAGGGTTAATGAGCAGTTCTTC
d_gene: TRBD1; v_gene: TRBV29-1; j_gene: TRBJ2-7; abundance: NA; CDR3aa: CSVELGRGPQGDNSYEQYF; CDR3nt: TGCAGCGTTGAGTTGGGTAGGGGTCCACAGGGGGACAACTCCTACGAGCAGTACTTC